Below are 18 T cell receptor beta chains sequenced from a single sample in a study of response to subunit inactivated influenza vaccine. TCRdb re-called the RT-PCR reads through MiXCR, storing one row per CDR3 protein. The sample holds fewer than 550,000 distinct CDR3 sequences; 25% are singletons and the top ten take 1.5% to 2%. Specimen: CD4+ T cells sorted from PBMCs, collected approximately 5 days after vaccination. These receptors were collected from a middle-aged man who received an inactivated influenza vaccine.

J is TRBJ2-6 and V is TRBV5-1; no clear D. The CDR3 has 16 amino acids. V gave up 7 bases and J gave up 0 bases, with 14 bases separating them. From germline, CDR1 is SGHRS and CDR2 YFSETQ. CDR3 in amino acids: CASSQVVSSGANVLTF. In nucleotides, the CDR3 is TGCGCCAGCTCCCAGGTCGTAAGCTCTGGGGCCAACGTCCTGACTTTC. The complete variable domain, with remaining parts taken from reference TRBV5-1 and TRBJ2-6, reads KAGVTQTPRYLIKTRGQQVTLSCSPISGHRSVSWYQQTPGQGLQFLFEYFSETQRNKGNFPGRFSGRQFSNSRSEMNVSTLELGDSALYLCASSQVVSSGANVLTFGAGSRLTVL.

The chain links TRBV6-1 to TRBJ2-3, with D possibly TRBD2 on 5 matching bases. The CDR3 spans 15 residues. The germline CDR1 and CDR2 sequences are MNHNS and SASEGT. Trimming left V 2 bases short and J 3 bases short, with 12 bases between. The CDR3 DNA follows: TGTGCCAGCAGTGAATACGGGGTGTTAACAGATACGCAGTATTTT. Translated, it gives CASSEYGVLTDTQYF.

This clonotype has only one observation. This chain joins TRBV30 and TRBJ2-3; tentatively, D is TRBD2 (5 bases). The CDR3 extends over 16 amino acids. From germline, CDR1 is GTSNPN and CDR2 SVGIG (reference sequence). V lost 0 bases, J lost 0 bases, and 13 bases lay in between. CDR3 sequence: CAWSVLLAWSTDTQYF. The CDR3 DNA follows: TGTGCCTGGAGTGTACTGCTAGCTTGGAGCACAGATACGCAGTATTTT.

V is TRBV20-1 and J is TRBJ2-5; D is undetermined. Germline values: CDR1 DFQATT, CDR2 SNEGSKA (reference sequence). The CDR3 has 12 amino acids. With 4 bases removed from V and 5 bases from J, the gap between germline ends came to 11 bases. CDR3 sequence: CSAKVIQETQYF. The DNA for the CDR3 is TGCAGTGCTAAAGTTATACAGGAGACCCAGTACTTC.

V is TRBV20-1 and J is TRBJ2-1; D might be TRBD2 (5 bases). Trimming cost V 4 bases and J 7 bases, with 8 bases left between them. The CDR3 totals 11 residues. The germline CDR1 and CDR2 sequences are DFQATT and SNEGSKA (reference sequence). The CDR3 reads CSAIRRNEQFF. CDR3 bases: TGCAGTGCTATAAGGAGGAATGAGCAGTTCTTC.

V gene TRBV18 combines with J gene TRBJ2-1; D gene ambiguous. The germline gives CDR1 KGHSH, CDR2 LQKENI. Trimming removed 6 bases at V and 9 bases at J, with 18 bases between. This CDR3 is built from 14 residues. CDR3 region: CASSPALNLGEQFF. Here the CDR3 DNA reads TGTGCCAGCTCGCCCGCCCTCAATTTGGGTGAGCAGTTCTTC.

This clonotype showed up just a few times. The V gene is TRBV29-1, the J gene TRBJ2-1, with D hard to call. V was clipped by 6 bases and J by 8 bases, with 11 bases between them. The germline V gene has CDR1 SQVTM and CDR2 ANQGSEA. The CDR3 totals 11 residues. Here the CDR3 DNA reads TGCAGCGTCGACATGGAATATGAGCAGTTCTTC. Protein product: CSVDMEYEQFF.

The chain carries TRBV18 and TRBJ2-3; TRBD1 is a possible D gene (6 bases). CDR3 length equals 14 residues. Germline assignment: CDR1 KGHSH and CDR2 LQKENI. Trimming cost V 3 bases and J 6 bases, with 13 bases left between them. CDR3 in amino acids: CASSPPGERDTQYF. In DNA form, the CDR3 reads TGTGCCAGCTCACCCCCAGGGGAGAGGGATACGCAGTATTTT.

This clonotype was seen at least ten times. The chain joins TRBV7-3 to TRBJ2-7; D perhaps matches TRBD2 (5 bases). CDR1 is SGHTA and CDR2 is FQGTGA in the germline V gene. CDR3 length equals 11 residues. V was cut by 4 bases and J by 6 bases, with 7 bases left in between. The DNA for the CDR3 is TGTGCCAGCAGCTCCGGAGGCGAGCAGTACTTC. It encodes CASSSGGEQYF.

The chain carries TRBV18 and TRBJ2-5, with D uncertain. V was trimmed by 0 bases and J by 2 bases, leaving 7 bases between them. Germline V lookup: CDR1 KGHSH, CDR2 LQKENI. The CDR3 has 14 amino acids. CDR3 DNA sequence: TGTGCCAGCTCACCACCCAATCAGCAAGAGACCCAGTACTTC. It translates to CASSPPNQQETQYF.

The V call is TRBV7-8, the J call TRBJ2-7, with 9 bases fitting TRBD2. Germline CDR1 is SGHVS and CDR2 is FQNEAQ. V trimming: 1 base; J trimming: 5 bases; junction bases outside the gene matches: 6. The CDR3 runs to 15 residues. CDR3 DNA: TGTGCCAGCAGCTTAGTTGCGGGAGGGCCGCACGAGCAGTACTTC. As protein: CASSLVAGGPHEQYF.

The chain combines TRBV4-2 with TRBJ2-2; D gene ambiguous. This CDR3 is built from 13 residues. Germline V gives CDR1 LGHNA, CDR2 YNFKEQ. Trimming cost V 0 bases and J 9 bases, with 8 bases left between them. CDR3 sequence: CASSQEFGRELFF. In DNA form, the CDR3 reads TGTGCCAGCAGCCAAGAGTTCGGGCGGGAGCTGTTTTTT.

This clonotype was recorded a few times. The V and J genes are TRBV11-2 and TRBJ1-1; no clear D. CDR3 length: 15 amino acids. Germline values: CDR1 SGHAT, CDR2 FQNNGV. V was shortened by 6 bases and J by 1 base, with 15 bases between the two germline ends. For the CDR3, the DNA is TGTGCCAGCAGTCCCGGGAGGGCGAGGAACACTGAAGCTTTCTTT. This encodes CASSPGRARNTEAFF. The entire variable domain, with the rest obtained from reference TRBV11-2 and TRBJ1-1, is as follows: EAGVAQSPRYKIIEKRQSVAFWCNPISGHATLYWYQQILGQGPKLLIQFQNNGVVDDSQLPKDRFSAERLKGVDSTLKIQPAKLEDSAVYLCASSPGRARNTEAFFGQGTRLTVV.

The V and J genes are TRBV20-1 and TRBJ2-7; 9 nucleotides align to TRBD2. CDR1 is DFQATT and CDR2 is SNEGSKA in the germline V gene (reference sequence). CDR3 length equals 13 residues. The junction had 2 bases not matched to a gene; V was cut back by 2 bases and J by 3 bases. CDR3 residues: CSARLAGIYEQYF. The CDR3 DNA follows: TGCAGTGCTAGACTAGCGGGAATCTACGAGCAGTACTTC.

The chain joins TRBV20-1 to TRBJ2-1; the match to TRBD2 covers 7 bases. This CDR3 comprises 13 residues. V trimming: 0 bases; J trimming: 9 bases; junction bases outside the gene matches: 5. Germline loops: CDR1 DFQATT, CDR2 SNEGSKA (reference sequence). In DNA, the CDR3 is TGCAGTGCTAGAGATCGGGGGGAAGCTGAGCAGTTCTTC. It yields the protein CSARDRGEAEQFF.

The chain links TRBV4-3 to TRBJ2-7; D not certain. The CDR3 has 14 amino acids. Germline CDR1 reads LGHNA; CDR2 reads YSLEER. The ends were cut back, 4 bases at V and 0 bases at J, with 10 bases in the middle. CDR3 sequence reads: CASSRSTYSYEQYF. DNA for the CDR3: TGCGCCAGCAGCCGATCGACATACTCCTACGAGCAGTACTTC.

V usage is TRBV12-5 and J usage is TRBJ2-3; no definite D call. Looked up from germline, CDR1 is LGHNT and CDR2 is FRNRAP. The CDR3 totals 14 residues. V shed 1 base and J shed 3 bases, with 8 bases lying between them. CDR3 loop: CASGLGSRTDTQYF. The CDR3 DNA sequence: TGTGCTAGTGGTTTGGGAAGCAGAACAGATACGCAGTATTTT.

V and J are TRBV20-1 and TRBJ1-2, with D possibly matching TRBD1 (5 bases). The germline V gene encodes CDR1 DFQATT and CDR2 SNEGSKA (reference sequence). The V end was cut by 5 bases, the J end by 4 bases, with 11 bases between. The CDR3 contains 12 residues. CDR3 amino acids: CSAGQGTYGYTF. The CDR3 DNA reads TGCAGTGCTGGTCAGGGTACCTATGGCTACACCTTC.